This TCR beta chain appears in the sequencing data of a study of T cells in tuberculosis. This clone was seen just once. Data came from immunoSEQ multiplex PCR; TCRdb stores just in-frame clones and leaves some out. The profile shows roughly 61,000 clones, nearly 90% of them singletons. This CDR3 is 19 amino acids long. Per germline, CDR1 MGHRA and CDR2 YSYEKL. Unmatched junction bases numbered 21, after V lost 4 bases and J lost 7 bases. Thawed, overnight-rested PBMC were stained with GMM-loaded CD1B tetramer, viability dye and anti-CD3, then sorted. The CD1B tetramers carried C32 glucose monomycolate purified from Rhodococcus equi.

This chain connects TRBV4-1 to TRBJ2-2, with TRBD1 matching over 7 bases. The clonotype was recovered from an adult woman with latent tuberculosis. The sequenced sample consisted of CD1b-GMM tetramer-negative cells sorted from PBMCs. CDR3 region: CASSPFGFLWTGVDGELFF. The CDR3 DNA follows: TGCGCCAGCAGCCCGTTCGGGTTTCTCTGGACAGGCGTAGACGGGGAGCTGTTTTTT.